This TCR beta chain was identified in a study of OX40 agonist ivuxolimab in advanced cancers. Turning to the study itself: Patients were infused with ivuxolimab every 2 weeks at 0.01 to 10 mg/kg.

Sequencing used immunoSEQ multiplex PCR; TCRdb keeps in-frame clones, though not all of them. The data hold about 77,000 clones, with roughly nine tenths observed a single time. After removal of 2 bases from V and 0 bases from J, the junction contained 9 bases not matched to a gene. The germline V gene has CDR1 LNHNV and CDR2 YYDKDF (reference sequence). CDR3 size: 17 residues. The TCR comes from an adult with an advanced solid tumor such as melanoma, head and neck, liver or kidney cancer. J is TRBJ1-1 and V is TRBV15; 7 nucleotides agree with TRBD1. The starting material was CD4+ or CD8+ T cells sorted from blood, obtained in a trial of the OX40 agonist ivuxolimab. The CDR3 region is CATSRINDRVMNTEAFF. The CDR3 DNA reads TGTGCCACCAGCAGAATAAACGACAGGGTCATGAACACTGAAGCTTTCTTT.